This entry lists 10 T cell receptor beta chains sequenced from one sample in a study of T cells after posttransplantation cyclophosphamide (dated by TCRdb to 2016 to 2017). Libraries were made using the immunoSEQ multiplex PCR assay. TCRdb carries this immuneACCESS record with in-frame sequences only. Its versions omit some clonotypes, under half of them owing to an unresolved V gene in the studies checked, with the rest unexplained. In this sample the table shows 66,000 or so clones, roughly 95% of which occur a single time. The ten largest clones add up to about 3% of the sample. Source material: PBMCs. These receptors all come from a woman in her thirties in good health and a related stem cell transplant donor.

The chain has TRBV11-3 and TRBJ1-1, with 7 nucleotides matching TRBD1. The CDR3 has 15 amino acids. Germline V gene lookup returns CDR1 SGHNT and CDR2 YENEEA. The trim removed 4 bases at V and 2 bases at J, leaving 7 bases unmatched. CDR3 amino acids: CASSSSGTVNTEAFF. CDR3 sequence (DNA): TGTGCCAGCAGCTCCTCCGGGACAGTTAACACTGAAGCTTTCTTT.

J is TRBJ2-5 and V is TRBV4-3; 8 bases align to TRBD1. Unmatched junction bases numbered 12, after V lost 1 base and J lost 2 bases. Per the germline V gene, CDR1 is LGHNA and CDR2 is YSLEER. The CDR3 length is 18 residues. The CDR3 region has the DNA TGCGCCAGCAGCCAAGTTTGGCTGGGAGGACAGGGACAAGAGACCCAGTACTTC. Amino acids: CASSQVWLGGQGQETQYF.

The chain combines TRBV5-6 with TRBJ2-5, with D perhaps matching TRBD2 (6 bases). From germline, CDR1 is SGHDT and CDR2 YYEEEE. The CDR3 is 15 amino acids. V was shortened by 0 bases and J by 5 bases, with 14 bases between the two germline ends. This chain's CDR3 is CASSLVGDSGETQYF. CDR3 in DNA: TGTGCCAGCAGCTTGGTCGGGGACTCAGGGGAGACCCAGTACTTC.

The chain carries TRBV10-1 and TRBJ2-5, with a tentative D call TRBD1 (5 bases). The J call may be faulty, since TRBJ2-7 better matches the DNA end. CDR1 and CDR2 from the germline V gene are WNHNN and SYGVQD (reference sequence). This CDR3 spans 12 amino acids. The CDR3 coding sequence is TGCGCCAGCACACGGACATTATACGAGCAGTACTTC. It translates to CASTRTLYEQYF.

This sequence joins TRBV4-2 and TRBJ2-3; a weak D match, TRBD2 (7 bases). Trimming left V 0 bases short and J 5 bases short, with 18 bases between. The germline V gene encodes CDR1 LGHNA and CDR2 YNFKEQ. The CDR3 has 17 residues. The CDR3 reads CASSQDTSGGHIDTQYF. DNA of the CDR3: TGTGCCAGCAGCCAAGATACGTCCGGGGGGCATATAGATACGCAGTATTTT.

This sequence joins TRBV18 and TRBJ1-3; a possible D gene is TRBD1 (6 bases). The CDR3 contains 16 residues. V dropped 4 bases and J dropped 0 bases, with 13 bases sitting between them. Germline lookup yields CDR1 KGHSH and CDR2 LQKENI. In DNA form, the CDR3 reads TGTGCCAGCTCACTACCGACGGGACACTCTGGAAACACCATATATTTT. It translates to CASSLPTGHSGNTIYF.

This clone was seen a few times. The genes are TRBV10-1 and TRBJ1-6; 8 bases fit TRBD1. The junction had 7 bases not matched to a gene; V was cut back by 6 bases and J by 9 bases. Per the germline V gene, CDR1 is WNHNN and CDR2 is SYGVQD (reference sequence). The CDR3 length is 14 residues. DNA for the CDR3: TGCGCCAGCAGCCCGGGACAGGAGGGTTCACCCCTCCACTTT. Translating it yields CASSPGQEGSPLHF.

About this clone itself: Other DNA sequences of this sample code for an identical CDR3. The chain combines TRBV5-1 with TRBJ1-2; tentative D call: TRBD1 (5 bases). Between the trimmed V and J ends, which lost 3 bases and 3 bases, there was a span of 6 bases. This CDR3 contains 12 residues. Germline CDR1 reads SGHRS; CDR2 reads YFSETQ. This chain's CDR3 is CASSWGDYGYTF. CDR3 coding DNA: TGCGCCAGCAGCTGGGGGGACTATGGCTACACCTTC.

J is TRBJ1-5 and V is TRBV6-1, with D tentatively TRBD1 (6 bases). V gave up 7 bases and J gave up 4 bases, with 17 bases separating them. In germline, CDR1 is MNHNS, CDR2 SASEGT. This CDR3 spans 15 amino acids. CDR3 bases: TGTGCCAGCATGACCGGACAGACCATTAATCAGCCCCAGCATTTT. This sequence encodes CASMTGQTINQPQHF.

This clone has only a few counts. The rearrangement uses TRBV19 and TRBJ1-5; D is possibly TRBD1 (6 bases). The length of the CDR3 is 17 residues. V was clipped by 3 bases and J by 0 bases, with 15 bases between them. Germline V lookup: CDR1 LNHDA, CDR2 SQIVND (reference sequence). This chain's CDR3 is CASSMPGGSDSNQPQHF. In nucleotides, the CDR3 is TGTGCCAGTAGTATGCCGGGGGGCTCCGATAGCAATCAGCCCCAGCATTTT.